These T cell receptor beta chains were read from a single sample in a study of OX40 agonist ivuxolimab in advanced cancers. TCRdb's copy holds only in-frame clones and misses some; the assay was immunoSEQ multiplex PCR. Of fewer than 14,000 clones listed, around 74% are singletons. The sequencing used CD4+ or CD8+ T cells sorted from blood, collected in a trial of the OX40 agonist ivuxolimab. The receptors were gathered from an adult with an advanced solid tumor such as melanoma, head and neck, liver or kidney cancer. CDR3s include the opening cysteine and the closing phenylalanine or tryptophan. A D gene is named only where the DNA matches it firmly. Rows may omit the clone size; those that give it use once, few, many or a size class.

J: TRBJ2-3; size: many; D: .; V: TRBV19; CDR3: CASSIEGQLSTDTQYF; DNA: TGTGCCAGTAGTATCGAGGGACAACTAAGCACAGATACGCAGTATTTT
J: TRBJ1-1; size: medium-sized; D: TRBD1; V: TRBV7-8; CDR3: CASSPGQLTEAFF; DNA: TGTGCCAGCAGCCCGGGACAGCTCACTGAAGCTTTCTTT
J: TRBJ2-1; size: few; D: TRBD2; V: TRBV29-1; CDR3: CSVGALSGGDYNEQFF; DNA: TGCAGCGTTGGGGCTCTATCGGGGGGAGATTACAATGAGCAGTTCTTC
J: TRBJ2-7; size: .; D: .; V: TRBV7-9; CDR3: CASSSVRAGQYF; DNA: TGTGCCAGCAGTTCCGTCCGCGCTGGGCAGTACTTC
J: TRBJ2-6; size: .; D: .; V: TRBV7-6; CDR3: CASSHYRGRSLSGANVLTF; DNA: TGTGCCAGCAGCCACTATCGGGGGAGATCCCTCTCTGGGGCCAACGTCCTGACTTTC
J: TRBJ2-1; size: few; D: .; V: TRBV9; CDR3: CASSVGVAANEQFF; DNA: TGTGCCAGCAGCGTAGGGGTAGCGGCTAATGAGCAGTTCTTC
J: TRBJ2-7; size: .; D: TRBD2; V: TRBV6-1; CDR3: CASSEGGGSYEQYF; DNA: TGTGCCAGCAGTGAGGGGGGAGGGTCCTACGAGCAGTACTTC
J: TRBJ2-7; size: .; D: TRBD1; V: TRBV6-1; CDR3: CASSESQGAPYEQYF; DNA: TGTGCCAGCAGTGAAAGTCAGGGGGCGCCCTACGAGCAGTACTTC
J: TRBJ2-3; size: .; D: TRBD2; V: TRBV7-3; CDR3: CASSLLAGASTDTQYF; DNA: TGTGCCAGCAGCTTGTTAGCGGGAGCTAGCACAGATACGCAGTATTTT
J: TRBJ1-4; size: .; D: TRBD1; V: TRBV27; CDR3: CASRQGDEKLFF; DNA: TGTGCCAGCAGACAGGGGGATGAAAAACTGTTTTTT
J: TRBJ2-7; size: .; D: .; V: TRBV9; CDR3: CASSVGHSYEQYF; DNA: TGTGCCAGCAGCGTTGGTCATTCCTACGAGCAGTACTTC
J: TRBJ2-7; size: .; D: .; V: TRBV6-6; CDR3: CASTLGGTYEQYF; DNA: TGTGCCAGCACCCTAGGCGGTACCTACGAGCAGTACTTC
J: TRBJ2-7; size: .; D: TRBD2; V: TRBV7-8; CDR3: CASSLAGLAGVGEQYF; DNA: TGTGCCAGCAGCTTAGCCGGACTAGCGGGAGTCGGCGAGCAGTACTTC
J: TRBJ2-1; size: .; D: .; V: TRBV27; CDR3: CASSLLNYNEQFF; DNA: TGTGCCAGCAGTTTACTAAACTACAATGAGCAGTTCTTC
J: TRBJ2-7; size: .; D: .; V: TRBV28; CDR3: CASRPGFMEYEQYF; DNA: TGTGCCAGCAGGCCCGGGTTTATGGAATACGAGCAGTACTTC
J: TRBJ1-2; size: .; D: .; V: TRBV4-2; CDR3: CASSQDKAGRYYGYTF; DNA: TGTGCCAGCAGCCAAGATAAGGCAGGGAGGTACTATGGCTACACCTTC
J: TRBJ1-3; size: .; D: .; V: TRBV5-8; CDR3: CASSQDFGFSGNTIYF; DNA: TGTGCCAGCAGCCAAGATTTTGGTTTCTCTGGAAACACCATATATTTT
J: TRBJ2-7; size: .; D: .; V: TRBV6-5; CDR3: CASSYTISSYEQYF; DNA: TGTGCCAGCAGTTACACTATCTCCTCCTACGAGCAGTACTTC
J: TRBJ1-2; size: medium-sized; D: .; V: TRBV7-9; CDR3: CASSPPGVPDGYTF; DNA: TGTGCCAGCAGCCCCCCGGGGGTGCCCGATGGCTACACCTTC
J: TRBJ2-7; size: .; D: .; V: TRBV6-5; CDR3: CASSTGTIYEQYF; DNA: TGTGCCAGCAGTACCGGGACCATCTACGAGCAGTACTTC
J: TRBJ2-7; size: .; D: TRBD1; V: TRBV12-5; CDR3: CASGSTGTGGYEQYF; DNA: TGTGCTAGTGGTTCGACCGGGACAGGGGGCTACGAGCAGTACTTC
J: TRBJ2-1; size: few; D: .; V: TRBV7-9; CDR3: CASSLVSGSYNEQFF; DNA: TGTGCCAGCAGCTTAGTGTCGGGATCCTACAATGAGCAGTTCTTC
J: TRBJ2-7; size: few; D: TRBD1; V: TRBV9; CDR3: CASSGQGYEQYF; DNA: TGTGCCAGCAGTGGACAGGGGTACGAGCAGTACTTC
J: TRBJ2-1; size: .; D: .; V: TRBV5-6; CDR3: CASSLAGSYNEQFF; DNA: TGTGCCAGCAGCTTGGCCGGGTCCTACAATGAGCAGTTCTTC
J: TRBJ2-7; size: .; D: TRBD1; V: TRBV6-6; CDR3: CASSSTQGAYEQYF; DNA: TGTGCCAGCAGCTCCACCCAGGGGGCCTACGAGCAGTACTTC
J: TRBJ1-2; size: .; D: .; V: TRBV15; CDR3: CATSTLMTASYGYTF; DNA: TGTGCCACCAGCACATTAATGACGGCTTCCTATGGCTACACCTTC
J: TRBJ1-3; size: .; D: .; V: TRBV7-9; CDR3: CASSLGGGSSGNTIYF; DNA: TGTGCCAGCAGCTTAGGGGGGGGGAGCTCTGGAAACACCATATATTTT
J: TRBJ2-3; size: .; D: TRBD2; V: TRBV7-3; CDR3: CASSLRAGARQDTQYF; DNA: TGTGCCAGCAGCTTAAGGGCGGGAGCCCGGCAAGATACGCAGTATTTT
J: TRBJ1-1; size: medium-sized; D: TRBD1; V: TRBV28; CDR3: CASSLDRASTEAFF; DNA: TGTGCCAGCAGCTTGGACAGGGCGTCCACTGAAGCTTTCTTT
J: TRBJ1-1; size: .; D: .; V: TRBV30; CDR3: CAWSPGLNTEAFF; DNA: TGTGCCTGGAGCCCAGGTCTAAACACTGAAGCTTTCTTT
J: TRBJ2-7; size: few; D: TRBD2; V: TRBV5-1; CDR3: CASSFISGRAPEQYF; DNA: TGCGCCAGCAGCTTTATTAGCGGGAGGGCCCCCGAGCAGTACTTC
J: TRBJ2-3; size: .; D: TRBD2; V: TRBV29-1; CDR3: CSETLAGGLADTQYF; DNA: TGCAGCGAAACACTAGCGGGAGGGCTGGCAGATACGCAGTATTTT
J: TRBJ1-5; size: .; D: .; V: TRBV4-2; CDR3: CASSQDWGNQPQHF; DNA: TGTGCCAGCAGCCAAGATTGGGGGAATCAGCCCCAGCATTTT
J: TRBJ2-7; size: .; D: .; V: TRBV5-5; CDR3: CASSLDDGDYEQYF; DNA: TGTGCCAGCAGCTTGGACGACGGGGACTACGAGCAGTACTTC
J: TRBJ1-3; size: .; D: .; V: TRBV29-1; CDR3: CSVAGFPNSGNTIYF; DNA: TGCAGCGTAGCAGGGTTCCCTAACTCTGGAAACACCATATATTTT
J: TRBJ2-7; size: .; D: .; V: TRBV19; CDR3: CASSLGSSSSYEQYF; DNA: TGTGCCAGTAGTCTCGGGTCGTCGAGCTCCTACGAGCAGTACTTC
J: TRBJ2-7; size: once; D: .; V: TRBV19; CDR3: CASSGQGRVEQYF; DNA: TGTGCCAGTAGTGGTCAGGGAAGAGTCGAGCAGTACTTC
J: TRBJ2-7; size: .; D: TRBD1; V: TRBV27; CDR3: CASSWGTGGYEQYF; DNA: TGTGCCAGCAGTTGGGGGACAGGGGGCTACGAGCAGTACTTC
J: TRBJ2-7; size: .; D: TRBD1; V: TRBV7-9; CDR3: CASSLGKGRTGVNEQYF; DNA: TGTGCCAGCAGCTTAGGGAAGGGGAGGACAGGGGTGAACGAGCAGTACTTC
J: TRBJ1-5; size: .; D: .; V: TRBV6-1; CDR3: CASSEDVARYSNQPQHF; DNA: TGTGCCAGCAGTGAAGATGTGGCACGTTATAGCAATCAGCCCCAGCATTTT
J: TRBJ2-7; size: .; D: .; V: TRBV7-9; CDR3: CASSLVLSQQTYEQYF; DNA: TGTGCCAGCAGCTTAGTTTTGAGCCAGCAGACCTACGAGCAGTACTTC
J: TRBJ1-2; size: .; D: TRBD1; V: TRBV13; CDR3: CASSLGGTGGRDGYTF; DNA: TGTGCCAGCAGCTTAGGCGGGACAGGGGGCAGGGATGGCTACACCTTC
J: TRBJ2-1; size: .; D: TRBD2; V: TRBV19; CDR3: CASRAGGPVNEQFF; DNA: TGTGCCAGCAGAGCGGGAGGGCCGGTCAATGAGCAGTTCTTC
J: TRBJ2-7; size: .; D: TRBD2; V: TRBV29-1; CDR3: CSVTTGGVGEQYF; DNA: TGCAGCGTGACGACTGGGGGGGTTGGGGAGCAGTACTTC
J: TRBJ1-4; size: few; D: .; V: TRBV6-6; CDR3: CASGLGGLEKLFF; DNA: TGTGCCAGCGGGTTAGGGGGACTTGAAAAACTGTTTTTT
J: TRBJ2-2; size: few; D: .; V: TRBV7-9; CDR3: CASSPRGGPGAGELFF; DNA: TGTGCCAGCAGCCCACGGGGTGGGCCAGGCGCCGGGGAGCTGTTTTTT
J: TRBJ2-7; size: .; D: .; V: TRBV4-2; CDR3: CASSQEAAGSDEGEQYF; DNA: TGTGCCAGCAGCCAAGAAGCCGCGGGATCCGACGAGGGGGAGCAGTACTTC